The 15 T cell receptor beta chains reported below all come from one sample, sequenced in a study of CD8+ T cells in alopecia areata. CD4, CD8alpha, NKG2D, NKG2ACE and other markers guided sorting of pooled cutaneous lymph node cells. Extraction and reverse transcription of RNA yielded cDNA as the sequencing template. TCRdb's table, derived via immunoSEQ multiplex PCR, lists solely in-frame clones and lacks some. This repertoire holds about 300,000 clones, and none appear only once. Specimen: CD4+ T cells sorted from a lymph node. The receptor set was obtained from a C3H/HeJ mouse with alopecia areata. The strain bears MHC haplotype H2-k.

On this clone: Mouse names are used for the genes. The read stops 4 residues short of the end of the CDR3; the missing end is completed from the germline J gene. The chain combines TRBV14 with TRBJ2-5; tentatively, D is TRBD2 (6 bases). CDR3 length equals 13 residues. Germline CDR1 reads SGHDT; CDR2 reads FRDEAV. V was cut by 5 bases and J by 2 bases, with 9 bases left in between. The CDR3 DNA, read in part, is TGTGCCAGCAGGCTGGGGTCCCAAGAC. Its translation: CASRLGSQD. From start to end, the CDR3 is CASRLGSQDTQYF. The complete variable domain, with remaining parts taken from reference TRBV14 and TRBJ2-5, reads EAGVTQSPRYAVLQEGQAVSFWCDPISGHDTLYWYQQPRDQGPQLLVYFRDEAVIDNSQLPSDRFSAVRPKGTNSTLKIQSAKQGDTATYLCASRLGSQDTQYFGPGTRLLVL.

Worth noting for this clone: Gene names and germline refer to mouse. The read stops 4 residues short of the end of the CDR3; the missing end is completed from the germline J gene. The J gene is TRBJ2-2, the V gene TRBV5; TRBD1 or TRBD2 may be the D gene (5 bases each). Trimming removed 0 bases from V and 6 bases from J, with 8 bases in between. Germline V lookup: CDR1 LGHNA, CDR2 YNLKQL (reference sequence). The CDR3 runs 14 residues. The CDR3 reads CASSQDRDPGQLYF. The CDR3 bases that were read are TGTGCCAGCAGCCAAGACAGGGACCCCGGG.

This clone was observed a few times. Gene labels here are mouse ones. The sequenced fragment ends 4 residues before the CDR3 boundary, so the rest is inferred from the germline J gene. The same CDR3 is also encoded by other DNA sequences in this sample. The chain employs TRBV5 and TRBJ2-1, with 9 bases that match TRBD1. Germline loops: CDR1 LGHNA, CDR2 YNLKQL (reference sequence). With 6 bases clipped from V and 3 bases from J, the junction kept 3 bases outside the gene matches. The CDR3 has 14 amino acids. The sequenced part of the CDR3 DNA is TGTGCCAGCAGTCAGGGACAGGGCTATGCT. This translates into CASSQGQGYA. The whole CDR3 is CASSQGQGYAEQFF.

This clone appeared many times. Genes and germline come from the mouse. The same CDR3 also results from other DNA sequences found in this sample. The CDR3 is CASSQDWGASAETLYF. The CDR3 DNA, read in part, is TGTGCCAGCAGCCAAGACTGGGGGGCTAGTGCAGAA. The chain joins TRBV5 to TRBJ2-3, with 8 bases identical to TRBD2. Coverage ceases 4 residues before the CDR3 finishes, and the germline J gene fills in the end. The CDR3 consists of 16 residues. Per the germline V gene, CDR1 is LGHNA and CDR2 is YNLKQL (reference sequence). The V gene end was trimmed by 0 bases and the J gene end by 0 bases; junction bases not matched to a gene: 2.

Concerning this clone: Mouse germline and gene names are used. The part of the CDR3 DNA that was read is TGTGCCAGCAGTATCTCCAGGGGAAGGGGTGCAGAA. This codes for CASSISRGRGAE. The entire CDR3 protein reads CASSISRGRGAETLYF. The rearrangement links TRBV19 to TRBJ2-3; TRBD1 is a possible D gene (6 bases). The read stops 4 residues short of the end of the CDR3; the missing end is completed from the germline J gene. The CDR3 covers 16 residues. Germline-derived CDR1 and CDR2 are FNHDT and SITEND (reference sequence). Trimming left V 2 bases short and J 1 base short, with 14 bases between. The full variable domain, with the rest looked up from reference TRBV19 and TRBJ2-3, is GGIITQTPKFLIGQEGQKLTLKCQQNFNHDTMYWYRQDSGKGLRLIYYSITENDLQKGDLSEGYDASREKKSSFSLTVTSAQKNEMAVFLCASSISRGRGAETLYFGSGTRLTVL.

Comment on this clone: Gene labels here are mouse ones. The read stops 4 residues short of the end of the CDR3; the missing end is completed from the germline J gene. J is TRBJ2-5 and V is TRBV31; the match to TRBD2 covers 8 bases. The V gene's germline CDR1 is GKSSPN and CDR2 SITVG. The CDR3 consists of 13 residues. V lost 6 bases to trimming and J lost 0 bases; unmatched junction nucleotides: 2. CDR3 sequence reads: CACGGGNQDTQYF. The CDR3 bases that were read are TGTGCCTGTGGGGGGGGTAACCAAGAC.

In the case of this clone: Gene names are mouse gene names. CDR3 in amino acids: CASSRPGTSAETLYF. Incomplete CDR3 DNA: TGTGCCAGCAGCCGTCCCGGGACAAGTGCAGAA. The rearrangement links TRBV5 to TRBJ2-3; D is possibly TRBD1 (6 bases). The read terminates 4 residues before the CDR3 end, so the remaining end is supplied by the germline J gene. CDR1 and CDR2 from the germline V gene are LGHNA and YNLKQL (reference sequence). This CDR3 has 15 residues. With 4 bases removed from V and 0 bases from J, the gap between germline ends came to 11 bases.

On this clone itself: Gene names refer to mouse genes. The CDR3 end falls 4 residues outside the read, so it is completed with the germline J gene. J is TRBJ2-7 and V is TRBV5; maybe TRBD1 (6 bases). The CDR3 sequence is 14 residues long. With 0 bases removed from V and 3 bases from J, the gap between germline ends came to 9 bases. The germline gives CDR1 LGHNA, CDR2 YNLKQL (reference sequence). CDR3 sequence reads: CASSQDWDIYEQYF. The CDR3 bases that were read are TGTGCCAGCAGCCAAGATTGGGACATCTAT.

This clone was seen more than once but under ten times. These gene names are mouse names. The sample holds other DNA sequences that translate to the same CDR3. The CDR3 bases that were read are TGTGCCAGCAGCCAAGGGACAGTTGCAGAA. Translated: CASSQGTVAE. The full CDR3 sequence reads CASSQGTVAETLYF. The chain is built from TRBV5 and TRBJ2-3, with TRBD1 as a possible D gene (6 bases). The CDR3 end lies 4 residues beyond the end of the read and is filled in from the germline J gene. The CDR3 runs 14 residues. V was pared by 1 base and J by 2 bases, with 7 bases between. Per the germline V gene, CDR1 is LGHNA and CDR2 is YNLKQL (reference sequence).

Turning to this clone: Each gene name is a mouse one. The chain's CDR3 is CASSRDKYSYEQYF. Incomplete CDR3 DNA: TGTGCCAGCAGCAGGGACAAATACTCCTAT. The chain links TRBV19 to TRBJ2-7; the D gene is possibly TRBD1 (6 bases). The read finishes 4 residues shy of the CDR3 end, and the germline J gene is used to complete it. Per germline, CDR1 FNHDT and CDR2 SITEND (reference sequence). CDR3 size: 14 residues. Trimming shortened V by 5 bases and J by 0 bases, and 12 bases separated the two germline ends.

This clone was seen more than once but under ten times. Mouse gene names apply. The CDR3 end is not reached by the read, which stops 4 residues before it; the germline J gene fills it in. The chain couples TRBV19 to TRBJ2-1; 7 bases map to TRBD2. The trim removed 2 bases at V and 1 base at J, leaving 3 bases unmatched. The germline gives CDR1 FNHDT, CDR2 SITEND (reference sequence). This CDR3 region has 15 residues. The CDR3 loop is CASSMGWGNYAEQFF. Incomplete CDR3 DNA: TGTGCCAGCAGTATGGGCTGGGGGAACTATGCT.

This clone was seen at least ten times. Mouse germline and gene names are used. Read coverage stops 4 residues before the CDR3 terminus; the germline J gene supplies the remainder. In the same sample, other DNA sequences code for this CDR3. The chain carries TRBV13-1 and TRBJ2-1, with TRBD1 matching over 8 bases. The V gene's germline CDR1 is NSHNY and CDR2 SYGAGN. This CDR3 spans 14 amino acids. Trimming removed 3 bases from V and 1 base from J; junction bases left unmatched: 0. The CDR3 DNA, read in part, is TGTGCCAGCAGTGGGACAGGGAACTATGCT. Protein product: CASSGTGNYA. The full CDR3 reads CASSGTGNYAEQFF.

As to this clone: The gene names here belong to mouse. The DNA ends 4 residues before the CDR3 does, and the rest of the CDR3 is filled in from the germline J gene. V usage is TRBV5 and J usage is TRBJ2-2; 9 positions match TRBD1. Germline trimming cut 3 bases from V and 2 bases from J; bases unmatched to any gene: 4. The CDR3 is 16 residues long. CDR1 is LGHNA and CDR2 is YNLKQL in the germline V gene (reference sequence). The CDR3 reads CASSHPGQGNTGQLYF. The covered CDR3 bases are TGTGCCAGCAGCCACCCGGGACAGGGTAACACCGGG.

Remarks on this clone: Mouse gene names and germline throughout. The CDR3 end falls 4 residues outside the read, so it is completed with the germline J gene. The chain uses TRBV31 and TRBJ2-2, with TRBD1 matching over 8 bases. CDR1 is GKSSPN, CDR2 SITVG, per germline. Losses at the gene ends were 5 bases for V and 0 bases for J; bases not matched to a gene: 2. This CDR3 spans 14 amino acids. This CDR3 is CAWHRGANTGQLYF. The sequenced part of the CDR3 DNA is TGTGCCTGGCACAGGGGGGCAAACACCGGG. Drawing the rest from reference TRBV31 and TRBJ2-2, the complete variable domain is AQTIHQWPVAEIKAVGSPLSLGCTIKGKSSPNLYWYWQATGGTLQQLFYSITVGQVESVVQLNLSASRPKDDQFILSTEKLLLSHSGFYLCAWHRGANTGQLYFGEGSKLTVL.

This clone appeared a few times. Gene names are the mouse ones. The CDR3 end lies 4 residues beyond the end of the read and is filled in from the germline J gene. The same CDR3 also results from other DNA sequences found in this sample. The chain couples TRBV5 to TRBJ2-2; 8 bases match TRBD1. Germline V gene lookup returns CDR1 LGHNA and CDR2 YNLKQL (reference sequence). This CDR3 spans 14 amino acids. The V gene end was trimmed by 5 bases and the J gene end by 3 bases; junction bases not matched to a gene: 2. The CDR3 here is CASSGTGDTGQLYF. The DNA read from the CDR3 is TGTGCCAGCAGCGGGACAGGAGACACCGGG.